Shown below are 8 T cell receptor beta chains from a single sample sequenced in a study of Graves' ophthalmopathy and Graves' hyperthyroidism. Scientists amplified the TCR beta CDR3 regions from RNA transcripts. The library came from an HTBI-primed first-round RT-PCR and a second-round multiplex PCR. From the multiplex PCR reads, TCRdb called clonotypes with MiXCR, one entry per CDR3 protein. The sample comprises 45,000 to 60,000 distinct CDR3 sequences, under 55% of which are singletons, and roughly 5% rests with the top ten. Material: peripheral blood. The origin of the receptors is an adult woman with Graves' ophthalmopathy.

This clonotype was observed many times. The rearrangement joins TRBV7-2 to TRBJ1-1; D not resolved. The germline V gene has CDR1 SGHTA and CDR2 FQGNSA. The ends were cut back, 0 bases at V and 1 base at J, with 9 bases in the middle. The CDR3 contains 15 residues. CDR3 nucleotide sequence: TGTGCCAGCAGCTTAGCCCGGAAACCGAACACTGAAGCTTTCTTT. Its protein is CASSLARKPNTEAFF.

This clonotype was seen many times. The chain carries TRBV6-1 and TRBJ2-3; 14 bases agree with TRBD2. V lost 3 bases to trimming and J lost 3 bases; unmatched junction nucleotides: 5. The CDR3 length is 17 residues. Germline lookup yields CDR1 MNHNS and CDR2 SASEGT. The CDR3 DNA follows: TGTGCCAGCAGTGAGAGGACTAGCGGGAGGAGGACAGATACGCAGTATTTT. Its protein is CASSERTSGRRTDTQYF.

This clonotype was recorded at least ten times. The chain recombines TRBV12-3 or TRBV12-4 with TRBJ1-5; 8 bases line up with TRBD1. Trimming took 6 bases from V and 8 from J; bases not matched to a gene: 12. The CDR3 is 15 amino acids. CDR3 DNA: TGTGCCAGCAGGGAGAGGACAGGGAGGTTCGAGCCCCAGCATTTT. Amino acid sequence: CASRERTGRFEPQHF.

Note on this clonotype: One end of the junction does not line up with germline, which may come from a read error. The chain joins TRBV7-2 to TRBJ1-5; D unclear. Germline CDR1 and CDR2: SGHTA and FQGNSA. This CDR3 contains 12 residues. CDR3 sequence reads: CASSLVGQTQHF. CDR3 DNA: TGTGCCAGCAGCTTAGTTGGTCAGACCCAGCATTTT.

This clonotype was counted at least ten times. The chain uses TRBV4-3 and TRBJ2-1; D is unresolved. The CDR3 is 15 residues long. Germline assignment: CDR1 LGHNA and CDR2 YSLEER. V was cut by 1 base and J by 5 bases, with 12 bases left in between. Written as DNA, the CDR3 is TGCGCCAGCAGCCAAGGATGGGGTGGAAACAATGAGCAGTTCTTC. This codes for CASSQGWGGNNEQFF.

The sample holds many counts of this clonotype. V and J are TRBV20-1 and TRBJ1-6, with unresolved D. The V end was cut by 0 bases, the J end by 5 bases, with 26 bases between. Germline CDR1 is DFQATT and CDR2 is SNEGSKA (reference sequence). The CDR3 spans 20 residues. The chain's CDR3 is CSARDSGRVGTIWDNSPLHF. The CDR3 coding sequence is TGCAGTGCTAGAGATTCGGGAAGGGTTGGTACCATATGGGATAATTCACCCCTCCACTTT.

Regarding this clonotype: A much larger clone lies one base from this, so it may be a read error. The CDR3 spells CACSSVGTGGDNEQFF. CDR3 in DNA: TGTGCCTGCAGCTCGGTCGGGACAGGGGGAGACAATGAGCAGTTCTTC. This chain joins TRBV7-3 and TRBJ2-1; 11 bases align to TRBD1. The CDR3 is made up of 16 amino acids. CDR1 is SGHTA and CDR2 is FQGTGA in the germline V gene. The variable domain in full, completed from reference TRBV7-3 and TRBJ2-1, reads GAGVSQTPSNKVTEKGKYVELRCDPISGHTALYWYRQSLGQGPEFLIYFQGTGAADDSGLPNDRFFAVRPEGSVSTLKIQRTERGDSAVYLCACSSVGTGGDNEQFFGPGTRLTVL.

V and J are TRBV10-1 and TRBJ2-7; D remains unclear. From germline, CDR1 is WNHNN and CDR2 SYGVQD (reference sequence). CDR3 length: 14 amino acids. The V gene lost 0 bases and the J gene lost 6 bases, with 12 bases spanning the gap. For the CDR3, the DNA is TGCGCCAGCAGTGAGTCCGAACAGTTTGGCGAGCAGTACTTC. Amino acids: CASSESEQFGEQYF.